Sequencing of this TCR beta chain was carried out in a study of CD4 and CD8 cells across lung adenocarcinoma regions. This CDR3 comprises 14 residues. Germline CDR1 is MNHNS and CDR2 is SASEGT. Trimming stripped 6 bases from V and 4 bases from J, with 15 bases between. TCRdb re-called the PCR reads with MiXCR, one entry per CDR3 protein. The table records 3,700 or so distinct CDR3 sequences, around three fifths of them present only once. Donors had localized lung adenocarcinoma, a non-small cell lung cancer. The chain couples TRBV6-1 to TRBJ1-1; D not certain. The TCR sequence derives from a male donor with lung adenocarcinoma. The CD4 and CD8 labels of this study may be unreliable. Sequenced: CD4+ T cells from the center of a lung tumor. CDR3 loop: CASRVRASGTEAFF. CDR3 sequence (DNA): TGTGCCAGCAGGGTCCGGGCCTCAGGCACTGAAGCTTTCTTT.